Included here is one TCR beta chain sequence, with context. Antigen specificity is unknown. All participating donors were Caucasian adults from Nashville, Tennessee. DNA at about 200 ng, around 30,000 T cell genomes, went into sorted-subset replicate PCRs. This table comes from immunoSEQ multiplex PCR, and its TCRdb copy is limited to in-frame clones, with some not included. In the table there are some 1.5 million clones, 95% to 99% of which are singletons. This sample is drawn from a study of shared clonotypes between healthy human individuals. Turning to the study itself: CD8 memory received one plate per donor, CD8 naive two, CD4 memory three and CD4 naive three.

Study outcomes and limitations: The study found about 4.6% of naive CD4 clonotypes shared across a few donors.

V was trimmed by 5 bases and J by 5 bases, leaving 18 bases between them. There are 15 residues in the CDR3. The V gene's germline CDR1 is KGHSH and CDR2 LQKENI. This receptor was taken from a man under 40 in good health. The chain employs TRBV18 and TRBJ2-5; no definite D call. Sequencing was done on a sample of naive CD4+ T cells sorted from blood. Subset reported: CD45RA+ positively selected. The CDR3 bases are TGTGCCAGCTCAAACGAACTAATTATGCGGGAGACCCAGTACTTC. Translation: CASSNELIMRETQYF.